This TCR beta chain was identified during a study of T cells after posttransplantation cyclophosphamide. V was trimmed by 5 bases and J by 5 bases, leaving 11 bases between them. The CDR3 is 13 residues long. The germline CDR1 and CDR2 sequences are SGHNT and YYREEE (reference sequence). Only in-frame clones appear in the TCRdb table, and some are missing; sequencing was by immunoSEQ multiplex PCR. This sample carries 20,000 to 25,000 clones, none of them present only once. Peripheral blood was collected from the related graft donor on the marrow donation day. The table lists this clone with many counts.

The origin of this receptor is a woman aged 55-70 years in good health, CMV-negative, and a related stem cell transplant donor. Sequenced sample: PBMCs. The chain employs TRBV5-4 and TRBJ2-1, with D tentatively TRBD2 (5 bases). CDR3 sequence: CASSRRANNEQFF. CDR3 in DNA: TGTGCCAGCAGTAGGCGGGCCAACAATGAGCAGTTCTTC. Full variable domain (missing parts from reference TRBV5-4 and TRBJ2-1): ETGVTQSPTHLIKTRGQQVTLRCSSQSGHNTVSWYQQALGQGPQFIFQYYREEENGRGNFPPRFSGLQFPNYSSELNVNALELDDSALYLCASSRRANNEQFFGPGTRLTVL.